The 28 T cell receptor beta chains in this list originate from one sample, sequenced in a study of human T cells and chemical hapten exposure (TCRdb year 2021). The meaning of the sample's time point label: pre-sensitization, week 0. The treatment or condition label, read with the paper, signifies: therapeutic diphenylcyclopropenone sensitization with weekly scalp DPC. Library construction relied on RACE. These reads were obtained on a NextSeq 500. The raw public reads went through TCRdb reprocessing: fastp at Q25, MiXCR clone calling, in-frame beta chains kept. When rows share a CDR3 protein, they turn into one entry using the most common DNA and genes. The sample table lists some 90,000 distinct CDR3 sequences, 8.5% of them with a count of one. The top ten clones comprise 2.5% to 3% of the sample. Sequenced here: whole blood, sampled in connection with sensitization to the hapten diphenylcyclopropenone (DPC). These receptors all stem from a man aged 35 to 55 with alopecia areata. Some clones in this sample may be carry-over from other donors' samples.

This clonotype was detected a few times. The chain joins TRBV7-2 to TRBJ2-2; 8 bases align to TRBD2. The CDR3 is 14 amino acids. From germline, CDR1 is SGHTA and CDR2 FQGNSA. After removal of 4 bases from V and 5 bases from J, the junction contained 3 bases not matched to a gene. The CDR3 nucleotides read TGTGCCAGCAGCTATGGACTAGCTACCGGGGAGCTGTTTTTT. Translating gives CASSYGLATGELFF.

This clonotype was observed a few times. The CDR3 region is CASSPGQANYGYTF. CDR3 sequence (DNA): TGTGCCAGCAGCCCAGGACAGGCTAACTATGGCTACACCTTC. The chain combines TRBV7-9 with TRBJ1-2; 7 bases fit TRBD1. Losses at the gene ends were 5 bases for V and 0 bases for J; bases not matched to a gene: 3. Germline V CDR1 and CDR2: SEHNR, FQNEAQ (reference sequence). The CDR3 covers 14 residues.

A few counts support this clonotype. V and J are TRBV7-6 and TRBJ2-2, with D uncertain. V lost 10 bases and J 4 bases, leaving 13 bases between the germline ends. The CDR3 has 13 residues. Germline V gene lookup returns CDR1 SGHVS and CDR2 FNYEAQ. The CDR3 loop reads CAIQMGGTGELFF. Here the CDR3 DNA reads TGTGCCATCCAGATGGGCGGCACCGGGGAGCTGTTTTTT.

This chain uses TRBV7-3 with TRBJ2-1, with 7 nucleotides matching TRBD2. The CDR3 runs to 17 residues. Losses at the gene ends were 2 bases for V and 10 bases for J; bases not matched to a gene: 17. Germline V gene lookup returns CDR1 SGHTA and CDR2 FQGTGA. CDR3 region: CASSLSSGGGGALEQFF. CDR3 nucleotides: TGTGCCAGCAGCTTATCTTCGGGGGGTGGCGGGGCTCTAGAGCAGTTCTTC.

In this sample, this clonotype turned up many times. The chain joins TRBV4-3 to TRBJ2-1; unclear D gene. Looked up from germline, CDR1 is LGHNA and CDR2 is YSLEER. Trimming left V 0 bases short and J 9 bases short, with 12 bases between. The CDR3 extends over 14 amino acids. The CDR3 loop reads CASSQDRASGEQFF. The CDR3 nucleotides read TGCGCCAGCAGCCAAGATCGGGCTAGTGGTGAGCAGTTCTTC.

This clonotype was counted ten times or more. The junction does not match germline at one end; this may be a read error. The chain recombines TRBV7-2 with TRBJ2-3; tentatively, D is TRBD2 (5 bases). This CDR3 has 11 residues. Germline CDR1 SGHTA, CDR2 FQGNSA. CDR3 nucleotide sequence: TGTGCCAGCAGCCCTAGTAGGGAGTGGGTATTT. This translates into CASSPSREWVF. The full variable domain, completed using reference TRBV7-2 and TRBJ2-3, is GAGVSQSPSNKVTEKGKDVELRCDPISGHTALYWYRQSLGQGLEFLIYFQGNSAPDKSGLPSDRFSAERTGGSVSTLTIQRTQQEDSAVYLCASSPSREWVFGPGTRLTVL.

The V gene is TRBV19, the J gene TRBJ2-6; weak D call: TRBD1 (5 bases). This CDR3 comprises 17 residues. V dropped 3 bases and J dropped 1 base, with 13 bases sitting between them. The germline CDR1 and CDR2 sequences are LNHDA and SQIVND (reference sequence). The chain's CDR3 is CASSMTLAGSGANVLTF. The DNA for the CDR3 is TGTGCCAGTAGTATGACTCTGGCAGGGTCTGGGGCCAACGTCCTGACTTTC.

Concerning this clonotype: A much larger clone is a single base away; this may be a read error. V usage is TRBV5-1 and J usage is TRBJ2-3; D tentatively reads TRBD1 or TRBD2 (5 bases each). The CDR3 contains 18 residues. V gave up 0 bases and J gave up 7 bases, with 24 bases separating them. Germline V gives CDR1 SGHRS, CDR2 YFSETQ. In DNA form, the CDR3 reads TGCGCCAGCAGCTTGGCATGGAGAGAGGGCAGGGTGTCTAATACGCAGTATTTT. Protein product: CASSLAWREGRVSNTQYF.

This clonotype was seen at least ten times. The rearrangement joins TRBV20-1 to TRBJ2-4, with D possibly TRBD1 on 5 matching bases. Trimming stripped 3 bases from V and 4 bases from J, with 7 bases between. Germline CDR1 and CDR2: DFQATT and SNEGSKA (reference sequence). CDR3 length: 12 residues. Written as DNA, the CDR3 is TGCAGTGCTAGGGGGCAGAAAAACATTCAGTACTTC. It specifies CSARGQKNIQYF.

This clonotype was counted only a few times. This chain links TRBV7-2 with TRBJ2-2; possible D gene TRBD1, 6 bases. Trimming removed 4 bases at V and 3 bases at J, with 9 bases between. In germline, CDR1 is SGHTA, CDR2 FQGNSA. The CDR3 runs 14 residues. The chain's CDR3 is CASSSQGYTGELFF. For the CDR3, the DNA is TGTGCCAGCAGCTCACAGGGATACACCGGGGAGCTGTTTTTT.

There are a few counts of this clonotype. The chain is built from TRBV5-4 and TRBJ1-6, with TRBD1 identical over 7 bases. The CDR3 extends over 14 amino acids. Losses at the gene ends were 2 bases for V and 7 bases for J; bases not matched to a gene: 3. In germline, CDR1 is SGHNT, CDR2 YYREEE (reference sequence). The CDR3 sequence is CASSLGTVNSPLHF. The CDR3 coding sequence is TGTGCCAGCAGCTTAGGGACAGTAAATTCACCCCTCCACTTT.

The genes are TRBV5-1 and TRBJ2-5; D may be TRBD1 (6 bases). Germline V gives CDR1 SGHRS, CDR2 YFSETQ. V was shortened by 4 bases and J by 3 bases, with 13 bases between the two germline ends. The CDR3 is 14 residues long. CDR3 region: CASSTRQAEETQYF. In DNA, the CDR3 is TGCGCCAGCAGCACCCGACAGGCCGAAGAGACCCAGTACTTC. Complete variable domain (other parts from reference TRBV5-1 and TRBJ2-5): KAGVTQTPRYLIKTRGQQVTLSCSPISGHRSVSWYQQTPGQGLQFLFEYFSETQRNKGNFPGRFSGRQFSNSRSEMNVSTLELGDSALYLCASSTRQAEETQYFGPGTRLLVL.

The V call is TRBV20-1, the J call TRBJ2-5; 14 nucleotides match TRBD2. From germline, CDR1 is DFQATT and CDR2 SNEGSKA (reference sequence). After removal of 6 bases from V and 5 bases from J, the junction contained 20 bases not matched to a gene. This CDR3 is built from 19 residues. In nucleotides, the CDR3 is TGCAGTGCCCGAGCCCCCCCCGGGACTAGCGGGAGCGGGACGGAGACCCAGTACTTC. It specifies CSARAPPGTSGSGTETQYF.

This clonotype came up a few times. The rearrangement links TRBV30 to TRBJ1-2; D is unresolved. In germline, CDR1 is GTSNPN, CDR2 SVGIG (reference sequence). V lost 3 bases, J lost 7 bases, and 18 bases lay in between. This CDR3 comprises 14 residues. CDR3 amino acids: CAWRIPAGKGGYTF. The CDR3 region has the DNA TGTGCCTGGAGAATCCCTGCGGGGAAGGGTGGCTACACCTTC.

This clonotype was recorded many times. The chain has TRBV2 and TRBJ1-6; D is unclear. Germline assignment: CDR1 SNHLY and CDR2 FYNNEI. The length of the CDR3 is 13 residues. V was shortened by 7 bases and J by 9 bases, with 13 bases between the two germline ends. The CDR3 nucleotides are TGTGCCAGCAATACAGACCTCCGTTCACCCCTCCACTTT. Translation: CASNTDLRSPLHF.

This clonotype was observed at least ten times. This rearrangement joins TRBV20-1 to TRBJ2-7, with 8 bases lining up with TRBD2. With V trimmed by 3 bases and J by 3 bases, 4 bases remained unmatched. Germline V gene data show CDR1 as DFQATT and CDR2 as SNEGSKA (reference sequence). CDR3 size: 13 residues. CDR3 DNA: TGCAGTGCTAGTAGCAGCGGGGGCTACGAGCAGTACTTC. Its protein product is CSASSSGGYEQYF.

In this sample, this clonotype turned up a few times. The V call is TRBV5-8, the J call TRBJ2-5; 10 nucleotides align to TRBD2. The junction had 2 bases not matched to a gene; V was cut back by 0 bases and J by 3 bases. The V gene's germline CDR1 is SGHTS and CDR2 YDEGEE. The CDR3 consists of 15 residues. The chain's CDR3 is CASSLETSGKETQYF. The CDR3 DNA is TGTGCCAGCAGCTTGGAAACTAGCGGGAAAGAGACCCAGTACTTC.

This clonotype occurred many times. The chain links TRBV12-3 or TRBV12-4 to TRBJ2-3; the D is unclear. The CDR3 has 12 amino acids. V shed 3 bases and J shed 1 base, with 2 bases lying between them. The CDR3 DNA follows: TGTGCCAGCAGTTTTGGCACAGATACGCAGTATTTT. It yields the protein CASSFGTDTQYF.

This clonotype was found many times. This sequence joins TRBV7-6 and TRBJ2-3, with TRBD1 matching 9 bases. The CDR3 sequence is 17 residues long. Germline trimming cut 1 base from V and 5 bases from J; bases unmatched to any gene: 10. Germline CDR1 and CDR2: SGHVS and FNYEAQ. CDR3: CASSLERGTGRGDTQYF. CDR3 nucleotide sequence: TGTGCCAGCAGCTTAGAGAGGGGGACAGGGAGAGGAGATACGCAGTATTTT.

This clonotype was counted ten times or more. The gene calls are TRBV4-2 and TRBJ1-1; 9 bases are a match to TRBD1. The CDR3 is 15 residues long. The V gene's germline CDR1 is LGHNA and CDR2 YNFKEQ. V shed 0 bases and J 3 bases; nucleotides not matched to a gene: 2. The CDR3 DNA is TGTGCCAGCAGCCAAGAAGGGACAGGGTACACTGAAGCTTTCTTT. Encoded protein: CASSQEGTGYTEAFF.

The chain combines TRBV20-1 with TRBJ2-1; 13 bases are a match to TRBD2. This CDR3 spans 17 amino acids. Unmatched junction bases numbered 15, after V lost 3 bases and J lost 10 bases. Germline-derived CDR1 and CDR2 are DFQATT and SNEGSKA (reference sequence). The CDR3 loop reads CSARGTSGARPRGEQFF. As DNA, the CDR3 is TGCAGTGCTAGGGGGACTAGCGGGGCCCGACCTAGGGGCGAGCAGTTCTTC.

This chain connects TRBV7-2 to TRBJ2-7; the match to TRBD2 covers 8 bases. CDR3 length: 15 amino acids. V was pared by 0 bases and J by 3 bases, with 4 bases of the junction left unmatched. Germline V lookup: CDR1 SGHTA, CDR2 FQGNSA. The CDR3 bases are TGTGCCAGCAGCTTAGCGCCGGGGGGGGACTACGAGCAGTACTTC. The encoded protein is CASSLAPGGDYEQYF.

CDR3: CASSYRVAGGWNEQFF. The CDR3 region has the DNA TGTGCCAGCAGTTACAGGGTGGCAGGGGGCTGGAATGAGCAGTTCTTC. The gene calls are TRBV6-5 and TRBJ2-1; TRBD1 aligns across 8 bases. V lost 2 bases and J lost 7; bases outside the gene matches: 10. The CDR3 runs to 16 residues. CDR1 MNHEY and CDR2 SVGAGI come from the germline V gene.

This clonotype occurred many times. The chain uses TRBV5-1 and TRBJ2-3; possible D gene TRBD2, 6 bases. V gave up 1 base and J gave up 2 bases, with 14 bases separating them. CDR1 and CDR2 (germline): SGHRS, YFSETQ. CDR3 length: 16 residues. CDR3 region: CASSLMGGEATDTQYF. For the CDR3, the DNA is TGCGCCAGCAGCTTGATGGGGGGAGAGGCCACAGATACGCAGTATTTT.

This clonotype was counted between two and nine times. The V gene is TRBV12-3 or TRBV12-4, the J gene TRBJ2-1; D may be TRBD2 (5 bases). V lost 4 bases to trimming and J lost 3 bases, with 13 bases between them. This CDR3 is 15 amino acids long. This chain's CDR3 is CASSSTLAGYNEQFF. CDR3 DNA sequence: TGTGCCAGCAGTTCCACCCTAGCAGGCTACAATGAGCAGTTCTTC.

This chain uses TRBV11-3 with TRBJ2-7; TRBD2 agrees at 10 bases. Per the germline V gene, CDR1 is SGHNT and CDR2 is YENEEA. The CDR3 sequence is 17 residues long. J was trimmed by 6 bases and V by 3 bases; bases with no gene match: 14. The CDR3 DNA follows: TGTGCCAGCAGCTTTCAACTAGCGGGACGTCCAGATTGCGAGCAGTACTTC. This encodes CASSFQLAGRPDCEQYF.

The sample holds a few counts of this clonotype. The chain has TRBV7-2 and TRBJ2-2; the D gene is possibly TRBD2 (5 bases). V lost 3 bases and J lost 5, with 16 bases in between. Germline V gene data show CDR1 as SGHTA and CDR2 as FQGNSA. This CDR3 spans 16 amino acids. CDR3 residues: CASSFGPPEATGELFF. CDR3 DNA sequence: TGTGCCAGCAGCTTCGGTCCCCCGGAGGCTACCGGGGAGCTGTTTTTT.

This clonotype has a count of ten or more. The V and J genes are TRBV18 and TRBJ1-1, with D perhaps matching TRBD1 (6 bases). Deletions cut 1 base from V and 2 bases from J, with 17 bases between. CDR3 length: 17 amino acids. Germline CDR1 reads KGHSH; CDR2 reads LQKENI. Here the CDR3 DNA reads TGTGCCAGCTCACCACTTTCCGGGACAAGGGGCAACACTGAAGCTTTCTTT. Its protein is CASSPLSGTRGNTEAFF.